This T cell receptor beta chain was observed in a study of blood T cell repertoires in COVID-19. Overall study context: Samples came from the United States, Italy and Spain, spanning acute and convalescent COVID-19. The cDNA or gDNA used as material had been derived from T cells, B-cell-depleted T cells, or PBMCs.

Original methodology: The assay estimated nucleated cells by amplifying reference gene primers. The table came from immunoSEQ multiplex PCR; TCRdb's copy has only in-frame clones and leaves some out. D and trimming were read from the DNA, whereas the V and J calls and clone size are those reported in that table. The table shows roughly 73,000 clones, with 90% occurring only once. Trimming took 4 bases from V and 16 from J, leaving 13 bases between them. CDR1 is LGHDT and CDR2 is YNNKEL in the germline V gene (reference sequence). This CDR3 has 11 residues. This chain uses TRBV3-1 (or the pseudogene TRBV3-2) with TRBJ1-4, with D possibly TRBD1 on 6 matching bases. Sequenced sample: peripheral blood. The clonotype was recovered from a man aged 45-65 years with acute or convalescent COVID-19. The CDR3 is CASSRGDTAFF. The CDR3 nucleotides read TGTGCCAGCAGCCGAGGGGACACGGCGTTTTTT.